The 25 T cell receptor beta chains below all came from one sample that was sequenced in a study of siplizumab effects on memory and regulatory T cells. Profiling relied on immunoSEQ multiplex PCR, and the TCRdb table lists in-frame clones only, not all of them. The sample has tens of thousands of clones; 80% to 90% are singletons. Sequenced sample: naive CD4+ T cells sorted from blood. These receptors were taken from a human donor in good health.

The V and J genes are TRBV6-5 and TRBJ2-7; D possibly corresponds to TRBD1 (5 bases). Trimming left V 5 bases short and J 1 base short, with 15 bases between. Germline assignment: CDR1 MNHEY and CDR2 SVGAGI. The CDR3 length is 15 residues. DNA for the CDR3: TGTGCCAGCAGTCATCAGGGTAAAAGTTCCTACGAGCAGTACTTC. Its protein is CASSHQGKSSYEQYF.

The V call is TRBV19, the J call TRBJ2-3; 7 bases match TRBD1. In germline, CDR1 is LNHDA, CDR2 SQIVND (reference sequence). This CDR3 spans 12 amino acids. J was trimmed by 5 bases and V by 5 bases; bases with no gene match: 1. CDR3 region: CASSRQGDTQYF. The CDR3 DNA reads TGTGCCAGTAGTCGACAGGGAGATACGCAGTATTTT.

This clone has just one count. V and J are TRBV19 and TRBJ2-7, with TRBD1 as a possible D gene (6 bases). The length of the CDR3 is 15 residues. CDR1 LNHDA and CDR2 SQIVND come from the germline V gene (reference sequence). V was trimmed by 4 bases and J by 3 bases, leaving 16 bases between them. This chain's CDR3 is CASSSPSGGLYEQYF. CDR3 coding DNA: TGTGCCAGTAGTAGCCCGAGTGGGGGCCTCTACGAGCAGTACTTC.

The chain carries TRBV5-5 and TRBJ1-2, with D possibly TRBD1 on 6 matching bases. The CDR3 loop spans 14 amino acids. The germline gives CDR1 SGHKS, CDR2 YYEKEE (reference sequence). V was pared by 5 bases and J by 5 bases, with 16 bases between. The CDR3 reads CASRSGQSSYGYTF. The CDR3 DNA reads TGTGCCAGCAGGTCTGGACAGTCCTCTTATGGCTACACCTTC.

The chain couples TRBV11-2 to TRBJ1-1; D is unclear. The CDR3 extends over 11 amino acids. V was shortened by 3 bases and J by 11 bases, with 10 bases between the two germline ends. The germline CDR1 and CDR2 sequences are SGHAT and FQNNGV. The CDR3 bases are TGTGCCAGCAGCTTTTCATCGGGTGCTTTCTTT. It encodes CASSFSSGAFF.

This rearrangement joins TRBV11-2 to TRBJ2-6; TRBD2 is a possible D gene (6 bases). V was cut by 1 base and J by 0 bases, with 10 bases left in between. Germline lookup yields CDR1 SGHAT and CDR2 FQNNGV. The CDR3 runs 17 residues. CDR3 coding DNA: TGTGCCAGCAGCTTAGGGCTAGCGTCCTCTGGGGCCAACGTCCTGACTTTC. It is translated as CASSLGLASSGANVLTF.

The J gene is TRBJ2-5, the V gene TRBV10-3, with TRBD1 as a possible D gene (5 bases). CDR3 length equals 15 residues. V was pared by 2 bases and J by 7 bases, with 17 bases between. The germline V gene has CDR1 ENHRY and CDR2 SYGVKD. The CDR3 loop is CAISEHDGARATQYF. The CDR3 nucleotides read TGTGCCATCAGTGAGCACGATGGGGCCAGGGCGACCCAGTACTTC.

This clone was detected only once. The chain joins TRBV5-1 to TRBJ2-5, with 7 bases fitting TRBD2. The trim removed 6 bases at V and 4 bases at J, leaving 21 bases unmatched. This CDR3 is 18 amino acids long. Germline V gene lookup returns CDR1 SGHRS and CDR2 YFSETQ. The CDR3 DNA reads as TGCGCCAGCATGAAGGAGCTGGGGGGGAAGGAGAATAGAGAGACCCAGTACTTC. Its translation is CASMKELGGKENRETQYF.

The rearrangement uses TRBV11-2 and TRBJ2-1; 7 positions match TRBD1. J gave up 3 bases and V 4 bases, and 3 bases lay outside the gene matches. This CDR3 is 14 amino acids long. Per the germline V gene, CDR1 is SGHAT and CDR2 is FQNNGV. CDR3 sequence: CASSSGDSYNEQFF. CDR3 nucleotides: TGTGCCAGCAGCTCCGGGGACAGCTACAATGAGCAGTTCTTC.

The chain joins TRBV5-6 to TRBJ1-5; no clear D. The germline V and J ends were trimmed by 3 bases and 4 bases, with 5 bases remaining between them. Per the germline V gene, CDR1 is SGHDT and CDR2 is YYEEEE. The CDR3 spans 12 residues. DNA of the CDR3: TGTGCCAGCAGCTCGGTTAATCAGCCCCAGCATTTT. Its protein is CASSSVNQPQHF.

The chain couples TRBV2 to TRBJ1-1, with D possibly matching TRBD1 (5 bases). In germline, CDR1 is SNHLY, CDR2 FYNNEI. The CDR3 extends over 14 amino acids. V gave up 4 bases and J gave up 1 base, with 10 bases separating them. In nucleotides, the CDR3 is TGTGCCAGCAGTGGGGGGTTTGGGAACACTGAAGCTTTCTTT. Translated: CASSGGFGNTEAFF.

V usage is TRBV18 and J usage is TRBJ2-7; perhaps TRBD1 as D (6 bases). CDR3 size: 13 residues. Germline CDR1 KGHSH, CDR2 LQKENI. V was pared by 3 bases and J by 2 bases, with 8 bases between. CDR3 region: CASSPRQAYEQYF. For the CDR3, the DNA is TGTGCCAGCTCACCCAGACAGGCCTACGAGCAGTACTTC.

The rearrangement links TRBV6-6 to TRBJ2-7; weak D call: TRBD1 (5 bases). V was shortened by 4 bases and J by 3 bases, with 16 bases between the two germline ends. The CDR3 spans 15 residues. Germline loops: CDR1 MNHNY, CDR2 SVGAGI (reference sequence). CDR3 amino acids: CASSSRPGRDYEQYF. The CDR3 nucleotides are TGTGCCAGCAGTTCCCGTCCTGGCAGGGACTACGAGCAGTACTTC.

The V call is TRBV18, the J call TRBJ1-4, with a possible D match to TRBD1 (5 bases). CDR3 size: 15 residues. CDR1 and CDR2 from the germline V gene are KGHSH and LQKENI. V was clipped by 5 bases and J by 1 base, with 11 bases between them. The chain's CDR3 is CASSSSQGTNEKLFF. The DNA of the CDR3 is TGTGCCAGCTCATCTTCTCAGGGAACTAATGAAAAACTGTTTTTT.

The rearrangement uses TRBV10-3 and TRBJ2-7; 7 bases map to TRBD1. With V trimmed by 5 bases and J by 7 bases, 8 bases remained unmatched. Germline CDR1 reads ENHRY; CDR2 reads SYGVKD. The CDR3 is 13 amino acids. The CDR3 DNA is TGTGCCATCAGTTCTACCCGACAGGGTGAGCAGTACTTC. This encodes CAISSTRQGEQYF.

CDR3 bases: TGTGCCAGCAGTTCCTACGACGGTAGGTCCACCATATATTTT. Translated, it gives CASSSYDGRSTIYF. J is TRBJ1-3 and V is TRBV6-5; D remains unclear. Germline values: CDR1 MNHEY, CDR2 SVGAGI. V lost 4 bases, J lost 9 bases, and 16 bases lay in between. CDR3 length: 14 residues.

The genes are TRBV27 and TRBJ2-5, with D unresolved. Trimming removed 0 bases at V and 1 base at J, with 9 bases between. Germline-derived CDR1 and CDR2 are MNHEY and SMNVEV (reference sequence). The CDR3 is made up of 15 amino acids. CDR3 amino acids: CASSLSVRPQETQYF. CDR3 DNA: TGTGCCAGCAGTTTATCGGTGAGACCCCAAGAGACCCAGTACTTC.

This clone has only one observation. The CDR3 region is CASSLDGSQDTQYF. CDR3 in DNA: TGTGCCAGCAGCTTAGACGGGAGTCAGGATACGCAGTATTTT. The rearrangement uses TRBV7-9 and TRBJ2-3; possibly TRBD2 for D (6 bases). With 1 base removed from V and 6 bases from J, the gap between germline ends came to 11 bases. Germline CDR1 SEHNR, CDR2 FQNEAQ (reference sequence). The CDR3 has 14 residues.

The rearrangement links TRBV6-5 to TRBJ2-2, with 9 bases matching TRBD1. V shed 0 bases, J shed 4 bases, and the junction held 3 bases outside the gene matches. The CDR3 runs 16 residues. Germline lookup yields CDR1 MNHEY and CDR2 SVGAGI. The DNA for the CDR3 is TGTGCCAGCAGTTACTCACAGGGGGCGGGCACCGGGGAGCTGTTTTTT. The encoded protein is CASSYSQGAGTGELFF.

This clone was seen just once. The V and J genes are TRBV11-3 and TRBJ1-1; 8 nucleotides match TRBD1. This CDR3 has 13 amino acids. The trim removed 4 bases at V and 6 bases at J, leaving 4 bases unmatched. Germline loops: CDR1 SGHNT, CDR2 YENEEA. CDR3 sequence: CASSSRTGSEAFF. CDR3 bases: TGTGCCAGCAGCTCTCGGACAGGGTCTGAAGCTTTCTTT.

The V gene is TRBV5-4, the J gene TRBJ1-3; D not certain. Per germline, CDR1 SGHNT and CDR2 YYREEE (reference sequence). The CDR3 totals 14 residues. Trimming took 1 base from V and 3 from J, leaving 8 bases between them. Here the CDR3 reads CASSLPGFGNTIYF. The DNA for the CDR3 is TGTGCCAGCAGCTTGCCGGGATTTGGAAACACCATATATTTT.

The CDR3 DNA reads as TGTGCCAGCAGTGAATCACCCCCGGGACAGTTTGGAAACACCATATATTTT. Translated: CASSESPPGQFGNTIYF. This chain connects TRBV2 to TRBJ1-3; 7 positions match TRBD1. Per germline, CDR1 SNHLY and CDR2 FYNNEI. CDR3 length: 17 amino acids. J gave up 3 bases and V 2 bases, and 10 bases lay outside the gene matches.

The J gene is TRBJ2-7, the V gene TRBV9, with TRBD1 identical over 10 bases. Germline V gene data show CDR1 as SGDLS and CDR2 as YYNGEE. V gave up 0 bases and J gave up 4 bases; unmatched junction bases: 1. The CDR3 length is 14 residues. CDR3 loop: CASSVAGQGYEQYF. CDR3 sequence (DNA): TGTGCCAGCAGCGTAGCGGGACAGGGGTACGAGCAGTACTTC.

The CDR3 region is CASRRREGTGELFF. In DNA form, the CDR3 reads TGTGCCAGCAGAAGGAGGGAGGGCACCGGGGAGCTGTTTTTT. V is TRBV6-6 and J is TRBJ2-2, with 7 bases matching TRBD2. Germline loops: CDR1 MNHNY, CDR2 SVGAGI (reference sequence). The J segment lost 4 bases and the V segment lost 6 bases, leaving 5 bases of the junction unmatched. This CDR3 region has 14 residues.

This sequence joins TRBV11-2 and TRBJ2-1; 8 nucleotides align to TRBD2. Trimming took 1 base from V and 4 from J; bases not matched to a gene: 3. Germline V gene sequence: CDR1 SGHAT, CDR2 FQNNGV. This CDR3 region has 15 residues. The CDR3 DNA reads as TGTGCCAGCAGCTTAGTACCGGGAGGGTACAATGAGCAGTTCTTC. This gives the protein CASSLVPGGYNEQFF.